This T cell receptor beta chain derives from a study of beta chain features in type 1 diabetes. Findings and limits, study-wide: Researchers cautioned that cDNA sequencing could over-represent cells with high TCR expression.

What was sequenced were expressed TCRB transcripts, since all of the isolated RNA had been reverse transcribed. Some clones are missing from TCRdb's copy, which holds only in-frame ones; the method was immunoSEQ multiplex PCR. The repertoire holds approximately 470,000 clones, with around 30% as singletons. Between the trimmed V and J ends, which lost 7 bases and 0 bases, there was a span of 10 bases. CDR3 length: 14 residues. Germline CDR1 and CDR2: SGHDT and YYEEEE. In the case of this clone: Its cognate antigen is unknown.

Sorting of CD4+ naive, central memory, regulatory and stem cell-like memory cells was performed via CD45RO/CCR7/CD25/CD127/CD95/CD27. The TCR comes from a man aged 18-30 years in good health. The sequencing input was naive CD4+ T cells from blood. V is TRBV5-6 and J is TRBJ2-2; D possibly corresponds to TRBD2 (5 bases). The CDR3 loop reads CASRRRSNTGELFF. Here the CDR3 DNA reads TGTGCCAGCCGCCGGAGGTCGAACACCGGGGAGCTGTTTTTT.